One and the same sample provided the 14 T cell receptor beta chains below, sequenced in a study of CD8 T cells in ankylosing spondylitis. TCRdb used MiXCR to reprocess the 5' RACE reads, holding one entry per CDR3 protein. The table lists around 280,000 distinct CDR3 sequences, approximately 20% of them singletons, with about 8% in the top ten. What was sequenced was blood, either unsorted or a sorted T cell fraction (not recorded which). These receptors originate from a male donor with ankylosing spondylitis or in good health (not recorded which).

The chain combines TRBV12-3 or TRBV12-4 with TRBJ1-4; 11 nucleotides agree with TRBD1. V shed 4 bases and J 7 bases; nucleotides not matched to a gene: 5. The CDR3 spans 15 residues. The CDR3, as DNA: TGTGCCAGCAGTTCCCGGACAGGGGGCCGTGAAAAACTGTTTTTT. This codes for CASSSRTGGREKLFF.

This clonotype occurred a few times. The rearrangement joins TRBV20-1 to TRBJ1-5; a weak D match, TRBD1 (5 bases). This CDR3 has 14 amino acids. Trimming stripped 4 bases from V and 1 base from J, with 11 bases between. The V gene's germline CDR1 is DFQATT and CDR2 SNEGSKA (reference sequence). CDR3 DNA: TGCAGTGCTATGTGGGGGGAAAGCAATCAGCCCCAGCATTTT. Protein: CSAMWGESNQPQHF.

This chain's CDR3 is CAGSLTPGLAGPSSYEQYV. The CDR3 coding sequence is TGCGCCGGCAGCCTGACTCCGGGACTAGCGGGACCCAGCTCCTACGAGCAGTACGTC. The chain uses TRBV4-1 and TRBJ2-7; TRBD2 matches at 13 bases. Germline-derived CDR1 and CDR2 are MGHRA and YSYEKL. The CDR3 length is 19 residues.

The gene calls are TRBV5-6 and TRBJ2-7; D perhaps matches TRBD2 (5 bases). CDR3 length: 12 amino acids. V was cut by 2 bases and J by 11 bases, with 14 bases left in between. CDR1 is SGHDT, CDR2 YYEEEE, per germline. The CDR3 DNA reads as TGTGCCAGCAGCTTTATCGGGGAAGCGGAGTACGTC. Its protein is CASSFIGEAEYV.

This clonotype has only a few counts. The chain couples TRBV5-1 to TRBJ2-3; 8 bases agree with TRBD1. From germline, CDR1 is SGHRS and CDR2 YFSETQ. The CDR3 extends over 16 amino acids. J was trimmed by 1 base and V by 0 bases; bases with no gene match: 4. The CDR3 bases are TGCGCCAGCAGCTTGGGGGGGACAGGAGGCACAGATACGCAGTATTTT. It translates to CASSLGGTGGTDTQYF.

The chain carries TRBV9 and TRBJ2-3; no definite D call. Deletions cut 0 bases from V and 4 bases from J, with 9 bases between. Germline V lookup: CDR1 SGDLS, CDR2 YYNGEE. The CDR3 consists of 14 residues. In nucleotides, the CDR3 is TGTGCCAGCAGCGTAGATACCGGCGCAGATACGCAGTATTTT. Its protein product is CASSVDTGADTQYF.

This clonotype was counted at least ten times. This chain links TRBV12-3 or TRBV12-4 with TRBJ2-1; TRBD2 aligns across 15 bases. J was trimmed by 7 bases and V by 5 bases; bases with no gene match: 0. The CDR3 sequence is 14 residues long. CDR3 nucleotide sequence: TGTGCCAGCAGTGGGACTAGCGGGGGGAATGAGCAGTTCTTC. Amino acid sequence: CASSGTSGGNEQFF.

There are a few counts of this clonotype. The J gene is TRBJ1-2, the V gene TRBV7-2; weak D call: TRBD1 (6 bases). Trimming cost V 4 bases and J 3 bases, with 12 bases left between them. Germline V gene data show CDR1 as SGHTA and CDR2 as FQGNSA. The CDR3 extends over 14 amino acids. The CDR3 here is CASSSGAQDYGYTF. The CDR3 nucleotides are TGTGCCAGCAGCTCAGGGGCCCAGGACTATGGCTACACCTTC.

V and J are TRBV12-3 or TRBV12-4 and TRBJ2-5; perhaps TRBD2 as D (6 bases). The V end lost 6 bases, the J end lost 5 bases, and 16 bases lay between the germline ends. The CDR3 loop spans 14 amino acids. CDR3: CASRTSGVAETQYF. The CDR3, as DNA: TGTGCCAGCAGGACTAGTGGGGTGGCGGAGACCCAGTACTTC.

This clonotype appeared many times. V usage is TRBV7-3 and J usage is TRBJ1-1, with D hard to call. The germline V gene encodes CDR1 SGHTA and CDR2 FQGTGA. There are 18 residues in the CDR3. Deletions cut 1 base from V and 3 bases from J, with 21 bases between. CDR3 loop: CASSLSGPGSSQDTEAFF. The CDR3 DNA reads TGTGCCAGCAGCTTAAGTGGTCCAGGATCTTCCCAAGACACTGAAGCTTTCTTT.

V is TRBV14 and J is TRBJ2-1; maybe TRBD2 (6 bases). Germline V lookup: CDR1 SGHDN, CDR2 FVKESK. This CDR3 contains 17 residues. V was trimmed by 5 bases and J by 0 bases, leaving 17 bases between them. CDR3 coding DNA: TGTGCCAGCAGCGACGGGACTCCGCTAAGCTCCTACAATGAGCAGTTCTTC. Its translation: CASSDGTPLSSYNEQFF.

This sequence joins TRBV27 and TRBJ2-1; D is undetermined. In germline, CDR1 is MNHEY, CDR2 SMNVEV (reference sequence). Trimming left V 5 bases short and J 0 bases short, with 14 bases between. CDR3 length equals 16 residues. The CDR3 spells CASSPYSTSSYNEQFF. The CDR3 DNA sequence: TGTGCCAGCAGTCCCTATTCAACAAGCTCCTACAATGAGCAGTTCTTC.

This clonotype appeared many times. V gene TRBV30 combines with J gene TRBJ2-1; D possibly corresponds to TRBD2 (6 bases). V was clipped by 1 base and J by 7 bases, with 8 bases between them. This CDR3 has 12 residues. The germline gives CDR1 GTSNPN, CDR2 SVGIG (reference sequence). The DNA for the CDR3 is TGTGCCTGGAGTGGAAGCGGGAATGAGCAGTTCTTC. Protein product: CAWSGSGNEQFF.

This clonotype has more than one count but fewer than ten. The chain is built from TRBV6-5 and TRBJ1-5; D remains ambiguous. The CDR3 loop spans 15 amino acids. The ends were cut back, 0 bases at V and 0 bases at J, with 6 bases in the middle. Germline V gene data show CDR1 as MNHEY and CDR2 as SVGAGI. The CDR3 DNA reads TGTGCCAGCAGTTACTCATACTATAGCAATCAGCCCCAGCATTTT. This encodes CASSYSYYSNQPQHF.